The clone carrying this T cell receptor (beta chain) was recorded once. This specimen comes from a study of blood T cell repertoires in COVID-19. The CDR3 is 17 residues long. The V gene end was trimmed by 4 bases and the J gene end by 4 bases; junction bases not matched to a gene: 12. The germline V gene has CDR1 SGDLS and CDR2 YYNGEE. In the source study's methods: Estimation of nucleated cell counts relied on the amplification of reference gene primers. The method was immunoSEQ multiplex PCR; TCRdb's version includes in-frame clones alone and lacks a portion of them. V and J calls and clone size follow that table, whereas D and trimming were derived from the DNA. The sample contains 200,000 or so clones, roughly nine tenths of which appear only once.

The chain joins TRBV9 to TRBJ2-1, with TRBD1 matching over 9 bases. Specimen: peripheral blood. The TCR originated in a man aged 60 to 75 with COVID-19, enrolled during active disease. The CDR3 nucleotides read TGTGCCAGCAGCAACAACTTGCGACAGGGGGGTTACAATGAGCAGTTCTTC. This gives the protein CASSNNLRQGGYNEQFF.